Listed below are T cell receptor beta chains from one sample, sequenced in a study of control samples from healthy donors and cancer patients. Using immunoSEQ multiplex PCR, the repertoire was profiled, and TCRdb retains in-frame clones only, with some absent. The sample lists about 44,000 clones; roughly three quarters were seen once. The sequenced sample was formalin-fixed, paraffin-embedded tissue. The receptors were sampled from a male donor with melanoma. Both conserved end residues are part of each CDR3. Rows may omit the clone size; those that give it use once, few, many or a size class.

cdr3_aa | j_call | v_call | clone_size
CASSPTGDSSYNSPLHF | TRBJ1-6 | TRBV18 | .
CSGRASGNNEQFF | TRBJ2-1 | TRBV29-1 | .
CASTNGAGGGLFF | TRBJ1-4 | TRBV6-5 | few
CASSSTSGSGTQYF | TRBJ2-5 | TRBV7-9 | .
CASSHTDTQYF | TRBJ2-3 | TRBV6-6 | once
CASSIGGAVNTEAFF | TRBJ1-1 | TRBV19 | .
CASSLFLETQYF | TRBJ2-5 | TRBV7-6 | .
CASSEELAGGPWNEQFF | TRBJ2-1 | TRBV6-1 | .
CASSPGTGDYTEAFF | TRBJ1-1 | TRBV7-3 | .
CASSLGVTPGTEAFF | TRBJ1-1 | TRBV5-1 | .
CASSPRQGVQSSYNEQFF | TRBJ2-1 | TRBV14 | .
CASSFLAWETQYF | TRBJ2-5 | TRBV11-2 | once
CASSLEVSGNTIYF | TRBJ1-3 | TRBV7-8 | .
CASSPGLAGVPGRETQYF | TRBJ2-5 | TRBV7-9 | .
CASSYGGLAGAGNIQYF | TRBJ2-4 | TRBV6-2/TRBV6-3 | .
CASSGGQLATNEKLFF | TRBJ1-4 | TRBV19 | .
CASSPSGRVQFF | TRBJ2-1 | TRBV3-1/TRBV3-2 | .
CASRHLGQGAYEQYF | TRBJ2-7 | TRBV6-6 | once
CASSRTGGWYEQYF | TRBJ2-7 | TRBV6-5 | .
CASSLRKGMGAKNIQYF | TRBJ2-4 | TRBV28 | .
CSVVIPSTDTQYF | TRBJ2-3 | TRBV29-1 | .
CSARAPYEQYF | TRBJ2-7 | TRBV20-1 | .
CACDSLSYSNQPQHF | TRBJ1-5 | TRBV30 | .
CASVNTGAGNTIYF | TRBJ1-3 | TRBV28 | .
CASSRPRQGIYEQYF | TRBJ2-7 | TRBV28 | once
CAVQGTNTDTQYF | TRBJ2-3 | TRBV12-3/TRBV12-4 | .
CASRSTGAGNQPQHF | TRBJ1-5 | TRBV28 | .
CASSITPGLAGGSEQYF | TRBJ2-7 | TRBV28 | .
CASSISVNTEAFF | TRBJ1-1 | TRBV19 | .
CASSPLRLAGERDTQYF | TRBJ2-3 | TRBV18 | .
CASSPRSPSYEQYF | TRBJ2-7 | TRBV18 | .
CASSLASSGRSDTQYF | TRBJ2-3 | TRBV5-1 | .
CASTRRLAGGSDTQYF | TRBJ2-3 | TRBV28 | once
CASSPGVTQPQHF | TRBJ1-5 | TRBV18 | .
CASSSAGYGYTF | TRBJ1-2 | TRBV28 | .
CASSVQTMNTEAFF | TRBJ1-1 | TRBV2 | .
CASSKPPATQYF | TRBJ2-5 | TRBV2 | once
CASCEREGPNLIINEQFF | TRBJ2-1 | TRBV7-9 | .
CASSPYRDGGELFF | TRBJ2-2 | TRBV3-1/TRBV3-2 | many
CASGQPNSNQPQHF | TRBJ1-5 | TRBV2 | few
CATSDLGRGNNEQFF | TRBJ2-1 | TRBV24-1 | .
CASSSTQGWPQPQHF | TRBJ1-5 | TRBV21-1 | .
CASGTGDTSGANVLTF | TRBJ2-6 | TRBV6-6 | .